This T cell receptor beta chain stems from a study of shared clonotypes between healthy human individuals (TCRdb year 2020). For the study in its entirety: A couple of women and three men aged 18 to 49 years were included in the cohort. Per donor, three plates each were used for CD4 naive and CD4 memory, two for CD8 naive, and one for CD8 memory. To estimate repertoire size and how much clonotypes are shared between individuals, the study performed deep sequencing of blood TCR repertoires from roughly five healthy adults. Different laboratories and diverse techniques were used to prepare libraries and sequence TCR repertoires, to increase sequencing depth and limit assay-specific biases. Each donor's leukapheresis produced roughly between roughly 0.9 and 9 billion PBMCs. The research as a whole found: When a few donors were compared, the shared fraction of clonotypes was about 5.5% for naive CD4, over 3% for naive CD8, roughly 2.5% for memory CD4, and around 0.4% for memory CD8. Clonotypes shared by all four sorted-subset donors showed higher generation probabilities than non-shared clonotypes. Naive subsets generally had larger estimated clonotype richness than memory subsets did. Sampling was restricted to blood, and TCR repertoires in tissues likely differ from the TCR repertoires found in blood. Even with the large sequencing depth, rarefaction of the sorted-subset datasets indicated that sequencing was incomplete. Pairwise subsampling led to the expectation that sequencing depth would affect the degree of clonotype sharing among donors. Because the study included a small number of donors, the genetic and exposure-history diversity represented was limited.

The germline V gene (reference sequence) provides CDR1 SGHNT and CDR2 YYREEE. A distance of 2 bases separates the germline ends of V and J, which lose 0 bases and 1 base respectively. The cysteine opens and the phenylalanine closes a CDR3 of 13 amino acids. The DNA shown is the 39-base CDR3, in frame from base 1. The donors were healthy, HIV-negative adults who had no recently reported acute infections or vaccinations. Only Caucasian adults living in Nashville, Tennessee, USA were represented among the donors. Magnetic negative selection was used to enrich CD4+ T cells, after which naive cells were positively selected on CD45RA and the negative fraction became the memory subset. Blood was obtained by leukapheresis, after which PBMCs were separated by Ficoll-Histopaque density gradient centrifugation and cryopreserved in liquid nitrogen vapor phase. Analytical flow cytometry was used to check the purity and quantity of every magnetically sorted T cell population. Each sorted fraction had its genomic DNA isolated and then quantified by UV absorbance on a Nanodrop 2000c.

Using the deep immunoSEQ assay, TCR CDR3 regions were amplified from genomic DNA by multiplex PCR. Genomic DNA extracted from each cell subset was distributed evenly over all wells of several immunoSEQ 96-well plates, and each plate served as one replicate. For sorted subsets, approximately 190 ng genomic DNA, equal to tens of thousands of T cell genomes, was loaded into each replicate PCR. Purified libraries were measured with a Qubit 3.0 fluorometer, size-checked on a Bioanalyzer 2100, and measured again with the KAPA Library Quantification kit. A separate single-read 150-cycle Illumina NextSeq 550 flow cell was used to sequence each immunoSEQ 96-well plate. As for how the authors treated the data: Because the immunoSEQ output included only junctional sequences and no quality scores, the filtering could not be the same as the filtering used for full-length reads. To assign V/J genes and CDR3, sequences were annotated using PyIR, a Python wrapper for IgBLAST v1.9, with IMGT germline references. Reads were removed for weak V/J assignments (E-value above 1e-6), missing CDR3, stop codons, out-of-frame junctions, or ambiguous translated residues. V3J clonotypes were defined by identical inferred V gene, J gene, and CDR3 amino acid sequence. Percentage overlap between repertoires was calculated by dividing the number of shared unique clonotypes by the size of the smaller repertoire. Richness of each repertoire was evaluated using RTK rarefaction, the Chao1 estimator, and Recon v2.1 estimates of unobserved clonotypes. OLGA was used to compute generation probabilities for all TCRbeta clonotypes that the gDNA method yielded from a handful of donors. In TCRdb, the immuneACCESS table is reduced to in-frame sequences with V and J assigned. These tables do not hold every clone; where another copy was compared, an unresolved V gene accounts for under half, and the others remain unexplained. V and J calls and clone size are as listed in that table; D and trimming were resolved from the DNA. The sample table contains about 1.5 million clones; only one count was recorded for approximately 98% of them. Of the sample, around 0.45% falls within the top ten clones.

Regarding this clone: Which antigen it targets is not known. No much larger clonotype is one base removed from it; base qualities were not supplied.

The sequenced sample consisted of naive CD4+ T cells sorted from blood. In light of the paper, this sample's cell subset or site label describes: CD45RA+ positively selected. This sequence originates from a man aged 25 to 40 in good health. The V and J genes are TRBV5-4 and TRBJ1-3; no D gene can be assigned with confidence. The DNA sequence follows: TGTGCCAGCAGCTTGGAGTCTGGAAACACCATATATTTT. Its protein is CASSLESGNTIYF.